Presented here are 25 T cell receptor beta chains from one specimen sequenced in a study of blood T cells in healthy people across ages. The second PCR ran roughly 6 to 11 cycles with a sample-barcoded 5' primer and J-beta primers. Using its own MiXCR run on the 5' RACE reads, TCRdb lists one record per CDR3 protein. The table records more than 1 million distinct CDR3 sequences, 40% to 50% of them present only once. The sample consisted of blood. These receptors all stem from a woman in her sixties in good health.

This clonotype was seen a few times. The chain recombines TRBV12-3 or TRBV12-4 with TRBJ2-7; D gene unclear. V was trimmed by 4 bases and J by 0 bases, leaving 13 bases between them. This CDR3 contains 15 residues. CDR3 nucleotides: TGTGCCAGCAGTTCCCCGGCTTCGGTCTCCTACGAGCAGTACTTC. Protein sequence: CASSSPASVSYEQYF.

The rearrangement links TRBV13 to TRBJ1-4; possibly TRBD1 for D (6 bases). Per the germline V gene, CDR1 is PRHDT and CDR2 is FYEKMQ (reference sequence). This CDR3 region has 15 residues. V shed 3 bases and J shed 4 bases, with 12 bases lying between them. CDR3 loop: CASSFRQALNEKLFF. In nucleotides, the CDR3 is TGTGCCAGCAGCTTCCGACAGGCGCTTAATGAAAAACTGTTTTTT.

This clonotype appeared a few times. This chain links TRBV12-3 or TRBV12-4 with TRBJ1-2, with 9 bases identical to TRBD1. Trimming removed 5 bases from V and 12 bases from J; junction bases left unmatched: 10. The CDR3 covers 13 residues. The DNA for the CDR3 is TGTGCCAGCAGTAACACAGGGGGCCGCGGGGACACCTTC. This gives the protein CASSNTGGRGDTF.

The chain couples TRBV7-9 to TRBJ2-7; TRBD1 might be the D (5 bases). Trimming took off 3 bases at V and 5 bases at J, with 14 bases between the two ends. This CDR3 has 14 amino acids. Germline assignment: CDR1 SEHNR and CDR2 FQNEAQ (reference sequence). In DNA form, the CDR3 reads TGTGCCAGCAGCTTCGCTGGTAGGGGCCACGAGCAGTACTTC. Translating gives CASSFAGRGHEQYF.

There are a few counts of this clonotype. This chain joins TRBV7-9 and TRBJ2-5; 11 nucleotides line up with TRBD2. V dropped 1 base and J dropped 4; count of bases not matched to a gene: 5. CDR3 length: 16 amino acids. The germline V gene encodes CDR1 SEHNR and CDR2 FQNEAQ (reference sequence). The CDR3 region is CASSLGLAGGGETQYF. The CDR3 nucleotides are TGTGCCAGCAGCTTAGGCCTAGCGGGAGGAGGAGAGACCCAGTACTTC.

The chain combines TRBV27 with TRBJ1-1; D unclear. V was cut by 1 base and J by 4 bases, with 4 bases left in between. The CDR3 extends over 12 amino acids. The germline V gene encodes CDR1 MNHEY and CDR2 SMNVEV (reference sequence). In nucleotides, the CDR3 is TGTGCCAGCAGTTTATATGGCACTGAAGCTTTCTTT. Translation gives CASSLYGTEAFF.

This clonotype was counted between two and nine times. The rearrangement links TRBV20-1 to TRBJ2-7, with 12 bases fitting TRBD2. J lost 2 bases, V lost 6 bases, and 5 bases had no gene match. The CDR3 runs to 14 residues. In germline, CDR1 is DFQATT, CDR2 SNEGSKA (reference sequence). CDR3 nucleotides: TGCAGTGCCCTCCTAGCGGGAGGGACCTACGAGCAGTACTTC. This gives the protein CSALLAGGTYEQYF.

The V gene is TRBV9, the J gene TRBJ2-1, with TRBD2 as a possible D gene (5 bases). CDR1 is SGDLS and CDR2 is YYNGEE in the germline V gene. The length of the CDR3 is 16 residues. V lost 0 bases and J lost 6, with 16 bases in between. The CDR3 DNA reads TGTGCCAGCAGCGTAGGGGAAGCGGCCTGGGGCAATGAGCAGTTCTTC. This codes for CASSVGEAAWGNEQFF.

The chain links TRBV3-1 to TRBJ1-1; D might be TRBD1 (6 bases). The germline V gene has CDR1 LGHDT and CDR2 YNNKEL (reference sequence). V was shortened by 4 bases and J by 11 bases, with 17 bases between the two germline ends. CDR3 length equals 13 residues. The CDR3 region is CASSLGRGSDAFF. CDR3 DNA sequence: TGTGCCAGCAGCCTGGGGAGGGGGTCGGACGCTTTCTTT.

This clonotype was picked up a small number of times. The rearrangement links TRBV9 to TRBJ2-5; the D gene is possibly TRBD1 (6 bases). This CDR3 comprises 13 residues. Trimming removed 3 bases at V and 4 bases at J, with 10 bases between. From germline, CDR1 is SGDLS and CDR2 YYNGEE. The CDR3 sequence: CASSAQGSETQYF. CDR3 DNA: TGTGCCAGCAGCGCACAGGGCTCAGAGACCCAGTACTTC.

The rearrangement uses TRBV28 and TRBJ2-3, with 9 bases that match TRBD2. This CDR3 is 15 amino acids long. Germline assignment: CDR1 MDHEN and CDR2 SYDVKM. The ends lost 6 bases at V and 6 bases at J; junction bases unmatched: 10. The CDR3 coding sequence is TGTGCCAGCAGGTATAGCGGGGGCCCGCTGGATACGCAGTATTTT. Protein sequence: CASRYSGGPLDTQYF.

This clonotype came up a few times. V usage is TRBV12-3 or TRBV12-4 and J usage is TRBJ2-4, with 12 bases lining up with TRBD2. V shed 6 bases, J shed 2 bases, and the junction held 5 bases outside the gene matches. The CDR3 covers 16 residues. This CDR3 reads CASRWTSGKTKNIQYF. CDR3 nucleotide sequence: TGTGCCAGCAGGTGGACTAGCGGGAAAACCAAAAACATTCAGTACTTC.

V is TRBV20-1 and J is TRBJ2-7, with a tentative D call TRBD1 (5 bases). Germline CDR1 is DFQATT and CDR2 is SNEGSKA (reference sequence). This CDR3 has 16 residues. Trimming stripped 0 bases from V and 0 bases from J, with 15 bases between. The CDR3 sequence is CSARDGTQGYSYEQYF. The CDR3 bases are TGCAGTGCTAGAGATGGAACCCAGGGATACTCCTACGAGCAGTACTTC.

This clonotype came up a few times. This chain links TRBV27 with TRBJ2-7; the D is unclear. V lost 5 bases, J lost 5 bases, and 16 bases lay in between. The CDR3 runs to 14 residues. The germline CDR1 and CDR2 sequences are MNHEY and SMNVEV (reference sequence). CDR3 DNA: TGTGCCAGCAGTCCTTCCTCGTTTCGGAACGAGCAGTACTTC. Its translation is CASSPSSFRNEQYF.

The rearrangement links TRBV5-1 to TRBJ2-5; D is unresolved. The CDR3 loop spans 15 amino acids. V lost 5 bases and J lost 3, with 17 bases in between. CDR1 SGHRS and CDR2 YFSETQ come from the germline V gene. In DNA form, the CDR3 reads TGCGCCAGCAGTGGGTTAGGGTCCCCGAAAGAGACCCAGTACTTC. This encodes CASSGLGSPKETQYF.

The chain has TRBV6-1 and TRBJ1-1; weak D call: TRBD1 (5 bases). Trimming took 1 base from V and 4 from J, leaving 19 bases between them. Germline-derived CDR1 and CDR2 are MNHNS and SASEGT. The CDR3 is 17 amino acids. CDR3 coding DNA: TGTGCCAGCAGTGAAGGACGGGGGGTGGAGTTTGGCACTGAAGCTTTCTTT. It codes for CASSEGRGVEFGTEAFF.

This clonotype has just a few counts. The V gene is TRBV20-1, the J gene TRBJ2-1; TRBD2 matches at 9 bases. The CDR3 is made up of 15 amino acids. CDR1 and CDR2 from the germline V gene are DFQATT and SNEGSKA (reference sequence). V trimming: 5 bases; J trimming: 6 bases; junction bases outside the gene matches: 11. For the CDR3, the DNA is TGCAGTGCTCATGATACCGGGACTAGCTCCAATGAGCAGTTCTTC. Amino acids: CSAHDTGTSSNEQFF.

This clonotype has a handful of counts. The chain combines TRBV6-5 with TRBJ2-7; D possibly corresponds to TRBD2 (6 bases). The CDR3 runs 14 residues. Germline assignment: CDR1 MNHEY and CDR2 SVGAGI. V gave up 2 bases and J gave up 7 bases, with 15 bases separating them. CDR3 in DNA: TGTGCCAGCAGTTACACGGGAGACACGCGGGAGCAGTACTTC. It specifies CASSYTGDTREQYF.

Concerning this clonotype: A much larger clone differs by one base, so this may be a read error. The V call is TRBV5-1, the J call TRBJ2-4, with TRBD1 identical over 10 bases. With the DNA end fitting TRBJ2-7 better, the J assignment may be wrong. The CDR3 totals 15 residues. Germline V gene lookup returns CDR1 SGHRS and CDR2 YFSETQ. The CDR3, as DNA: TGCGCCAGCAGCTGGGCCCGGACAGGGGGAAACGAGCAGTACTTC. Its protein is CASSWARTGGNEQYF.

The chain links TRBV11-2 to TRBJ2-7; D is possibly TRBD1 (6 bases). V was shortened by 5 bases and J by 0 bases, with 17 bases between the two germline ends. The length of the CDR3 is 16 residues. CDR1 and CDR2 (germline): SGHAT, FQNNGV. The CDR3 loop is CASSQDVGGSSYEQYF. The CDR3 region has the DNA TGTGCCAGCAGCCAGGACGTAGGGGGAAGCTCCTACGAGCAGTACTTC.

This clonotype was counted many times. V usage is TRBV7-6 and J usage is TRBJ2-3, with unresolved D. The V end was cut by 1 base, the J end by 6 bases, with 8 bases between. CDR3 length: 13 amino acids. Looked up from germline, CDR1 is SGHVS and CDR2 is FNYEAQ. CDR3 loop: CASSLEEGDTQYF. The CDR3 DNA reads as TGTGCCAGCAGCTTAGAGGAAGGGGATACGCAGTATTTT.

J is TRBJ2-3 and V is TRBV10-2, with no clear D. Germline loops: CDR1 WSHSY, CDR2 SAAADI. The CDR3 spans 16 residues. V shed 4 bases and J shed 3 bases, with 17 bases lying between them. The CDR3 protein is CASSVTTDSSTDTQYF. In DNA form, the CDR3 reads TGCGCCAGCAGTGTAACAACTGACTCTAGTACAGATACGCAGTATTTT.

Remarks on this clonotype: Germline and junction disagree at one end, which may indicate a read error. The V and J genes are TRBV28 and TRBJ2-7; D is perhaps TRBD1 or TRBD2 (5 bases each). The CDR3 runs 14 residues. Germline-derived CDR1 and CDR2 are MDHEN and SYDVKM. DNA for the CDR3: TGTGCCAGCAGTGTATGGGGGAGTTCCGACGAGCAGTACTTC. Translation gives CASSVWGSSDEQYF.

This clonotype has just a few counts. The rearrangement joins TRBV5-1 to TRBJ2-7; TRBD2 is a possible D gene (7 bases). Trimming stripped 5 bases from V and 7 bases from J, with 19 bases between. This CDR3 contains 14 residues. Germline loops: CDR1 SGHRS, CDR2 YFSETQ. CDR3 residues: CASSSPTRGGEQYF. CDR3 coding DNA: TGCGCCAGCAGTTCCCCGACTAGGGGGGGAGAGCAGTACTTC.

The chain combines TRBV20-1 with TRBJ2-7; 9 nucleotides match TRBD2. The J call may be mistaken, given a closer DNA end match to TRBJ2-5. The germline CDR1 and CDR2 sequences are DFQATT and SNEGSKA (reference sequence). The CDR3 is made up of 15 amino acids. As DNA, the CDR3 is TGCAGTGCTAGCTACGCGGGAGGGGTTGGGGAGACCCAGTACTTC. Its protein is CSASYAGGVGETQYF.